This T cell receptor beta chain was identified in a study of cytomegalovirus exposure and HLA in healthy donors. Primers: 60 Vbeta forward and 13 Jbeta reverse. TCRdb's copy holds only in-frame clones and misses some; the assay was immunoSEQ multiplex PCR. This table holds around 110,000 clones, over 70% found once. The sequence derives from a man aged 30-40 years in good health and CMV-seronegative. Input material: PBMCs.

CDR3 bases: TGTGCCAGCAGCCTTCCCCAGGGGCCCTACACCGGGGAGCTGTTTTTT. It translates to CASSLPQGPYTGELFF. The chain has TRBV13 and TRBJ2-2; D may be TRBD1 (6 bases). Germline CDR1 is PRHDT and CDR2 is FYEKMQ (reference sequence). The CDR3 loop spans 16 amino acids. Trimming cost V 5 bases and J 3 bases, with 16 bases left between them.